This TCR beta chain was sequenced in a study of cytomegalovirus exposure and HLA in healthy donors. Researchers ran the PCR with 60 Vbeta and 13 Jbeta primers. Profiled with immunoSEQ multiplex PCR; TCRdb holds only in-frame clones, not every one. The table includes some 140,000 clones, around 79% detected once. The sequence was obtained from a man aged 25 to 45 in good health and CMV-seropositive. Sequencing was performed on PBMCs.

CDR3 coding DNA: TGTGCCAGCACCCGTGGGGCTAGCGGAGAGCAAGAGACCCAGTACTTC. Its translation is CASTRGASGEQETQYF. The chain uses TRBV9 and TRBJ2-5; TRBD2 agrees at 7 bases. V lost 6 bases to trimming and J lost 2 bases; unmatched junction nucleotides: 13. Germline lookup yields CDR1 SGDLS and CDR2 YYNGEE. The length of the CDR3 is 16 residues.